The source of this T cell receptor beta chain is a study of shared clonotypes between healthy human individuals. Study results and caveats: Compared with memory subsets, naive subsets generally had larger estimated richness. It was observed that approximately 5% of naive CD4 clonotypes were shared across several donors.

V lost 0 bases to trimming and J lost 2 bases, with 8 bases between them. Germline assignment: CDR1 SGDLS and CDR2 YYNGEE. The CDR3 covers 15 residues. Generated by immunoSEQ multiplex PCR, the TCRdb table keeps only in-frame clones and is missing some. The profile covers around 1 million clones, with over 60% appearing a single time and about 1.5% taken by the ten largest. Donors had no recently reported acute infections or vaccinations and were HIV-negative. To note about this clone: What it recognizes is unknown. The same CDR3 is also encoded by other DNA sequences in this sample.

The clonotype originates from a young man in good health. This sequence joins TRBV9 and TRBJ2-2; D unresolved. Sequenced material: memory CD4+ T cells sorted from blood. Described subset: CD45RA-negative fraction. DNA for the CDR3: TGTGCCAGCAGCGTAGGTCAGGCCAACACCGGGGAGCTGTTTTTT. Its protein product is CASSVGQANTGELFF.